The sequence of this T cell receptor (beta chain) was determined in a study of T cell responses to AZD1222 COVID-19 vaccine (dated by TCRdb to the early 2020s). Turning to the overall study: TCR sequencing was performed for about 250 trial participants, of whom about 200 were given two doses of AZD1222 and around 25 were given two doses of MenACWY control vaccine. Trial participants were enrolled by age into 18-55, 56-69 and 70-plus year subgroups, with approximately 150, 28 and 58 TCR-sequenced participants respectively.

The CDR3 regions of human TCRbeta chains were analyzed by immunosequencing. Turning to the authors' computational methods: Repertoire TCRs were checked for matches against a reference library of SARS-CoV-2-specific TCRs that had been generated using the MIRA antigen-specificity platform. Breadth was defined as the fraction of unique TCRs that were SARS-CoV-2-associated. Depth was defined as the fraction of total T cells that were SARS-CoV-2-associated. Using the MIRA data, every spike-specific TCR was mapped to the spike region that the TCR reacted to and assigned to either a CD4 or a CD8 class. Log10-transformed breadth and depth values were compared by one-way ANOVA with Sidak's multiple comparisons tests. TCRdb re-hosts the immuneACCESS table, in-frame sequences only. Its copies lack some clones; in the studies checked, an unresolved V gene accounts for under half of them, and the cause for the rest is not known. Clonal size and the V and J genes are those of that table, whereas D and trimming came from the DNA. The sample records 140,000 or so clones, 92% of which are singletons. Roughly 3.9% of the sample is in the top ten clones.

There are 13 amino acids in the CDR3, from cysteine to phenylalanine inclusive. The entry retains the CDR3 DNA only, 39 bases that are in frame from base 1. The time point label corresponds to: about 28 days (+/-7) after the second vaccine dose. AZD1222 recipients with second doses at about 4 weeks or about 12 weeks were pooled, because spike-specific TCR depth and breadth did not differ between schedules. The vaccinee samples were drawn from two UK trials, COV001 and COV002, one of which was a single-blind randomized controlled phase 2/3 trial testing AZD1222 (ChAdOx1 nCoV-19) in healthy adults. Trial participant PBMC samples were collected at day 0 and day 28 after the second dose for TCRbeta chain sequencing. Comment on this clone: Which antigen it targets is not known. No clone much larger than this one lies a single base away; base qualities are absent.

The paper as a whole reports these results and caveats: Because no samples from the day 14 peak response were available, repertoires could be characterized only after the peak T cell response. Spike-specific TCR breadth and depth rose significantly after two AZD1222 doses compared with day 0 and with MenACWY recipients. The vaccine-associated CD4 TCRs covered the entire spike protein, and the dominant responses fell in regions 160-218 and 743-854. Most participants were white British and females outnumbered males, and the authors suggested that clonal diversity may have been underestimated. Nearly half of unique spike-specific TCRs reportedly recognized epitopes outside regions mutated in the B.1.351 and B.1.1.7 variants. In the small 56-69-year group, the increase in depth fell short of significance, most likely because of low power. Conclusions about previously exposed vaccinees were limited because only six AZD1222 recipients were SARS-CoV-2 seropositive at baseline.

The sequence derives from an adult who received the AZD1222 COVID-19 vaccine. Sequenced material: peripheral blood, taken 28 days after the second AZD1222 dose. The chain was built from TRBV21-1 and TRBJ2-7; TRBD1 is the table's D call and was not checked against the DNA. TRBV21-1 is termed a pseudogene. Here is the DNA: TGTGCCAGCACTACGTCAGGCGTCTACGAGCAGTACTTC. Its protein is CASTTSGVYEQYF.